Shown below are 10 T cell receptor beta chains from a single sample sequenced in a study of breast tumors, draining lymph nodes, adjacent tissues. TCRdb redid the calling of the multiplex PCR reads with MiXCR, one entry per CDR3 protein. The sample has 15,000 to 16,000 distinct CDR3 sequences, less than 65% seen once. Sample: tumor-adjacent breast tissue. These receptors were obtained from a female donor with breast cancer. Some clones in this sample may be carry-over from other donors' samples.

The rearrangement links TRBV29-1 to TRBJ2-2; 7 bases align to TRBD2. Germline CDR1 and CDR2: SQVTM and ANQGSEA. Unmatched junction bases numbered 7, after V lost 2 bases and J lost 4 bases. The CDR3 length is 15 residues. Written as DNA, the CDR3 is TGCAGCGTTGAAATCGGCGGGAGAGGCACCGGGGAGCTGTTTTTT. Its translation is CSVEIGGRGTGELFF.

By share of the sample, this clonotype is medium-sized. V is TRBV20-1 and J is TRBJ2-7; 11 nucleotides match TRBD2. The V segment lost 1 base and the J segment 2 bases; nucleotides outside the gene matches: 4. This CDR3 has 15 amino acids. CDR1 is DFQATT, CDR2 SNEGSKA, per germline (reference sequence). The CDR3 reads CSARASLAGAYEQYF. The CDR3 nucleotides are TGCAGTGCTAGAGCATCACTAGCGGGAGCCTACGAGCAGTACTTC.

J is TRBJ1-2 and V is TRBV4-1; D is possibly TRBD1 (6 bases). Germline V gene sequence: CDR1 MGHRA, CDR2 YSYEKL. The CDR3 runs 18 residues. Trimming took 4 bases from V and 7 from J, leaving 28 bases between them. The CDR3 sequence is CASSLSSARGARIRGYTF. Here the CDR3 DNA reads TGCGCCAGCAGCCTCAGTTCGGCACGGGGGGCCCGGATCCGTGGCTACACCTTC.

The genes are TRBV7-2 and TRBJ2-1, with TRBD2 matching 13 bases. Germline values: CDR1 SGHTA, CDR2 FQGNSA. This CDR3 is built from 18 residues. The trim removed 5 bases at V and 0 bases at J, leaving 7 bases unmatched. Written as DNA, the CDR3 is TGTGCCAGCAGCCTGACTAGCGGGAGGACAAACTCCTACAATGAGCAGTTCTTC. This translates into CASSLTSGRTNSYNEQFF.

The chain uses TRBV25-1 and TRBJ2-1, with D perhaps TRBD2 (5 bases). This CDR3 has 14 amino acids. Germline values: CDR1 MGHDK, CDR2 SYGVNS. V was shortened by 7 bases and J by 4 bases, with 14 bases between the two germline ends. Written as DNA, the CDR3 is TGTGCCAGCACCGAAGCGGTGGAATACAATGAGCAGTTCTTC. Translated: CASTEAVEYNEQFF. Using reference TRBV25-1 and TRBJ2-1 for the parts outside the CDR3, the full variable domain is EADIYQTPRYLVIGTGKKITLECSQTMGHDKMYWYQQDPGMELHLIHYSYGVNSTEKGDLSSESTVSRIRTEHFPLTLESARPSHTSQYLCASTEAVEYNEQFFGPGTRLTVL.

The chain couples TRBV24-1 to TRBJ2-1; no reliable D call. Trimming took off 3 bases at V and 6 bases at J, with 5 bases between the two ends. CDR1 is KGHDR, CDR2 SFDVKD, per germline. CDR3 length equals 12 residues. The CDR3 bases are TGTGCCACCAGTGATGGGATCAATGAGCAGTTCTTC. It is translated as CATSDGINEQFF.

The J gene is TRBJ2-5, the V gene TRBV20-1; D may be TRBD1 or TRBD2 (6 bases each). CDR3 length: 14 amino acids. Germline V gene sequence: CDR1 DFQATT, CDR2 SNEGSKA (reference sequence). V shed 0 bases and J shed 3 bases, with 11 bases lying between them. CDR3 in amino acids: CSARDGGPKETQYF. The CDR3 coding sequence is TGCAGTGCTAGAGATGGGGGGCCGAAAGAGACCCAGTACTTC.

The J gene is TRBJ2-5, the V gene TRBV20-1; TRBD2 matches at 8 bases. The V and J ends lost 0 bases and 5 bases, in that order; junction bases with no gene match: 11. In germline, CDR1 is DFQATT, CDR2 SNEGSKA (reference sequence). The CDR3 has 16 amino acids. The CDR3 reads CSARDLRTSHGETQYF. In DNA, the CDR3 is TGCAGTGCTAGAGATCTAAGGACTAGCCATGGGGAGACCCAGTACTTC.

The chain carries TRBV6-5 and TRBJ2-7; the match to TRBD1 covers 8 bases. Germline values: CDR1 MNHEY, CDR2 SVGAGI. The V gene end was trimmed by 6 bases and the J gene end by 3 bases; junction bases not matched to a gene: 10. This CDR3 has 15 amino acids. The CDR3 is CASSPDRGLNYEQYF. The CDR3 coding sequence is TGTGCCAGCAGCCCAGACAGGGGCCTTAACTACGAGCAGTACTTC.

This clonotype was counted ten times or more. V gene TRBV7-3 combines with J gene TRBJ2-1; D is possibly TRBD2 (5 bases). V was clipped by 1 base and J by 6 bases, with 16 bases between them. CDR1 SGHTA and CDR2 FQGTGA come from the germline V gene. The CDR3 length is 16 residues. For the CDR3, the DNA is TGTGCCAGCAGCTTAAATTCCGGGAACGGGTTCAATGAGCAGTTCTTC. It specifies CASSLNSGNGFNEQFF.